The 18 T cell receptor beta chains below were found in one sample sequenced in a study of blood T cell repertoires in COVID-19. Profiling relied on immunoSEQ multiplex PCR, and the TCRdb table lists in-frame clones only, not all of them. This sample has about 200,000 clones, with approximately 84% found just once. The source material was peripheral blood. All receptors come from an elderly woman with acute or convalescent COVID-19.

This clone was detected once. The rearrangement links TRBV28 to TRBJ1-2; 7 bases agree with TRBD1. This CDR3 comprises 18 residues. The V gene's germline CDR1 is MDHEN and CDR2 SYDVKM. With V trimmed by 3 bases and J by 3 bases, 16 bases remained unmatched. The CDR3 region has the DNA TGTGCCAGCAGTTTTCCAATTAGACAGGGATGGTCGGACTATGGCTACACCTTC. It codes for CASSFPIRQGWSDYGYTF.

The V and J genes are TRBV7-9 and TRBJ1-4, with TRBD1 as a possible D gene (5 bases). Germline CDR1 is SEHNR and CDR2 is FQNEAQ (reference sequence). V dropped 5 bases and J dropped 1 base, with 14 bases sitting between them. This CDR3 has 16 amino acids. In DNA, the CDR3 is TGTGCCAGCAGCCCTCGGCGGGGGTTAACTAATGAAAAACTGTTTTTT. It specifies CASSPRRGLTNEKLFF.

J is TRBJ1-1 and V is TRBV5-4; 8 bases map to TRBD1. With 6 bases clipped from V and 1 base from J, the junction kept 5 bases outside the gene matches. The germline V gene has CDR1 SGHNT and CDR2 YYREEE (reference sequence). The CDR3 loop spans 14 amino acids. The CDR3 DNA is TGTGCCAGCACCCTGGGACAGGCGAACACTGAAGCTTTCTTT. Translated, it gives CASTLGQANTEAFF.

The chain joins TRBV6-5 to TRBJ1-3, with D possibly TRBD1 on 6 matching bases. The CDR3 totals 14 residues. CDR1 MNHEY and CDR2 SVGAGI come from the germline V gene. V was cut by 6 bases and J by 0 bases, with 9 bases left in between. The CDR3 DNA is TGTGCCAGCAGCCGGGACAACTCTGGAAACACCATATATTTT. Translated: CASSRDNSGNTIYF.

The J gene is TRBJ2-5, the V gene TRBV30; D ambiguous. V was clipped by 5 bases and J by 4 bases, with 11 bases between them. CDR3 size: 12 residues. Germline V lookup: CDR1 GTSNPN, CDR2 SVGIG (reference sequence). The CDR3 sequence is CAWGVSGETQYF. Written as DNA, the CDR3 is TGTGCCTGGGGGGTATCGGGAGAGACCCAGTACTTC. The whole variable domain, remainder taken from reference TRBV30 and TRBJ2-5, is SQTIHQWPATLVQPVGSPLSLECTVEGTSNPNLYWYRQAAGRGLQLLFYSVGIGQISSEVPQNLSASRPQDRQFILSSKKLLLSDSGFYLCAWGVSGETQYFGPGTRLLVL.

The DNA of the CDR3 is TGCGCCAGCAGCTTGATAGGGGAGGGGAACACTGAAGCTTTCTTT. It codes for CASSLIGEGNTEAFF. The V gene is TRBV5-1, the J gene TRBJ1-1, with D perhaps matching TRBD1 (5 bases). The CDR3 is 15 residues long. Trimming removed 1 base from V and 1 base from J, with 11 bases in between. Germline CDR1 is SGHRS and CDR2 is YFSETQ.

The J gene is TRBJ1-2, the V gene TRBV19, with 7 bases matching TRBD1. The CDR3 extends over 17 amino acids. The trim removed 4 bases at V and 8 bases at J, leaving 19 bases unmatched. Germline V gene data show CDR1 as LNHDA and CDR2 as SQIVND (reference sequence). The CDR3 coding sequence is TGTGCCAGTAGTACCCCCGGGACAGACGGTCGTAACGGGGGCTACACCTTC. It is translated as CASSTPGTDGRNGGYTF. The complete variable domain, with remaining parts taken from reference TRBV19 and TRBJ1-2, reads DGGITQSPKYLFRKEGQNVTLSCEQNLNHDAMYWYRQDPGQGLRLIYYSQIVNDFQKGDIAEGYSVSREKKESFPLTVTSAQKNPTAFYLCASSTPGTDGRNGGYTFGSGTRLTVV.

The CDR3 spells CASKTGQHRETQYF. The CDR3 DNA sequence: TGCGCCAGTAAGACAGGGCAACACCGGGAGACCCAGTACTTC. V is TRBV23-1 and J is TRBJ2-5, with 7 bases identical to TRBD1. TRBV23-1 has ORF status, its function being uncertain. V lost 9 bases and J lost 5; bases outside the gene matches: 12. The CDR3 has 14 amino acids.

This sequence joins TRBV6-5 and TRBJ2-2; tentative D call: TRBD2 (6 bases). Looked up from germline, CDR1 is MNHEY and CDR2 is SVGAGI. Trimming took off 7 bases at V and 1 base at J, with 10 bases between the two ends. This CDR3 region has 14 residues. Here the CDR3 reads CASKLAVNTGELFF. As DNA, the CDR3 is TGTGCCAGCAAACTAGCTGTGAACACCGGGGAGCTGTTTTTT.

This chain joins TRBV7-9 and TRBJ1-1; 8 bases line up with TRBD1. With V trimmed by 0 bases and J by 5 bases, 11 bases remained unmatched. CDR3 length equals 17 residues. Germline V lookup: CDR1 SEHNR, CDR2 FQNEAQ (reference sequence). CDR3 coding DNA: TGTGCCAGCAGCTTAGCTAGTGGGGCAGGGGGCGCGACTGAAGCTTTCTTT. The encoded protein is CASSLASGAGGATEAFF.

The chain uses TRBV18 and TRBJ2-7; 7 bases map to TRBD2. This CDR3 is 15 amino acids long. Germline assignment: CDR1 KGHSH and CDR2 LQKENI. Unmatched junction bases numbered 8, after V lost 2 bases and J lost 4 bases. This CDR3 is CASSPLGGNGYEQYF. The CDR3 DNA reads as TGTGCCAGCTCACCATTGGGGGGGAACGGGTACGAGCAGTACTTC.

The chain employs TRBV6-5 and TRBJ2-1; TRBD2 aligns across 8 bases. Germline V gene data show CDR1 as MNHEY and CDR2 as SVGAGI. The V segment lost 8 bases and the J segment 0 bases; nucleotides outside the gene matches: 6. CDR3 size: 15 residues. CDR3 bases: TGTGCCAGCGGACGGACTAGCAGCTCCTACAATGAGCAGTTCTTC. It encodes CASGRTSSSYNEQFF.

V gene TRBV7-6 combines with J gene TRBJ2-3, with 11 bases aligning to TRBD2. Germline V CDR1 and CDR2: SGHVS, FNYEAQ. CDR3 size: 15 residues. The V and J ends lost 5 bases and 2 bases, in that order; junction bases with no gene match: 3. CDR3 nucleotides: TGTGCCAGCAGCCGACTAGCGGGGCCCACAGATACGCAGTATTTT. Translation: CASSRLAGPTDTQYF.

The chain couples TRBV12-3 or TRBV12-4 to TRBJ1-2; D gene ambiguous. This CDR3 has 13 residues. With 3 bases removed from V and 2 bases from J, the gap between germline ends came to 7 bases. CDR3 in DNA: TGTGCCAGCAGTTTTCAGAAGAACTATGGCTACACCTTC. Its translation is CASSFQKNYGYTF.

This clone was detected only a few times. The rearrangement uses TRBV7-2 and TRBJ2-1; no reliable D call. The V gene lost 5 bases and the J gene lost 9 bases, with 14 bases spanning the gap. Germline-derived CDR1 and CDR2 are SGHTA and FQGNSA. The length of the CDR3 is 13 residues. CDR3 sequence (DNA): TGTGCCAGCAGCGTTGGAATAGTAGCTGAGCAGTTCTTC. Translated, it gives CASSVGIVAEQFF.

The V gene is TRBV10-3, the J gene TRBJ1-1; D is unclear. Germline CDR1 reads ENHRY; CDR2 reads SYGVKD. This CDR3 is 14 amino acids long. V lost 0 bases and J 2 bases, leaving 7 bases between the germline ends. The CDR3 region is CAISESGDNTEAFF. The DNA of the CDR3 is TGTGCCATCAGTGAGTCCGGGGATAACACTGAAGCTTTCTTT.

This rearrangement joins TRBV6-6 to TRBJ2-2, with unresolved D. This CDR3 region has 14 residues. Germline lookup yields CDR1 MNHNY and CDR2 SVGAGI (reference sequence). The V end was cut by 5 bases, the J end by 3 bases, with 10 bases between. CDR3 sequence: CASSTRFDTGELFF. CDR3 DNA sequence: TGTGCCAGCAGTACCCGGTTCGACACCGGGGAGCTGTTTTTT.

This clone was detected only a few times. V gene TRBV13 combines with J gene TRBJ2-3, with TRBD2 identical over 10 bases. The germline gives CDR1 PRHDT, CDR2 FYEKMQ (reference sequence). V trimming: 5 bases; J trimming: 3 bases; junction bases outside the gene matches: 5. CDR3 length: 15 residues. The CDR3 sequence is CASSPSGSVTDTQYF. The CDR3 coding sequence is TGTGCCAGCAGCCCTAGCGGGAGTGTAACAGATACGCAGTATTTT.